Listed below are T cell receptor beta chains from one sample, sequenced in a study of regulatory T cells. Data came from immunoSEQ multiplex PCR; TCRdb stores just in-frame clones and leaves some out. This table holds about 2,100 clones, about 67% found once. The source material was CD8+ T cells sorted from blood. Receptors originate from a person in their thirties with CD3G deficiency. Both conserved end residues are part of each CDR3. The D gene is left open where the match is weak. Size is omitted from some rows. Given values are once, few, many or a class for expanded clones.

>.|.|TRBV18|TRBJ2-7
TGTGCCAGCTCACGGAGGGACTCCTACGAGCAGTACTTC
CASSRRDSYEQYF
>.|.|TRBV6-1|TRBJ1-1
TGTGCCAGCAGTGAAGGAGGGGGGCACACTGAAGCTTTCTTT
CASSEGGGHTEAFF
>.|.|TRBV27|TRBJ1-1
TGTGCCAGCAGTTTATCGGCGGGAGGAGCTGAAGCTTTCTTT
CASSLSAGGAEAFF
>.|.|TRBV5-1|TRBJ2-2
TGCGCCAGCAGCTTGGCCTCAGGGATCGGGGAGCTGTTTTTT
CASSLASGIGELFF
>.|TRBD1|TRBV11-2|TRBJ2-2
TGTGCCAGCAGCCAGGGCCGACAGGGGGGGACCGGGGAGCTGTTTTTT
CASSQGRQGGTGELFF
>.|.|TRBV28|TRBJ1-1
TGTGCCAGCAGTTTGCAGGGATTGAACACTGAAGCTTTCTTT
CASSLQGLNTEAFF
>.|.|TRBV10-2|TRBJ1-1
TGCGCCAGCAGTGAGTCGGGAGCGGACACTGAAGCTTTCTTT
CASSESGADTEAFF
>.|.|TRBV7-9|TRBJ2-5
TGTGCCAGCAGCTTAGTTAGGGATGTTCGAGAGACCCAGTACTTC
CASSLVRDVRETQYF
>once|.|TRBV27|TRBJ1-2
TGTGCCAGCAGTTCCTCGGCCGCAGGAACCTATGGCTACACCTTC
CASSSSAAGTYGYTF
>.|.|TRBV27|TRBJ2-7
TGTGCCAGCAGTCCCTCAGTCGCGGCGTTTACCTACGAGCAGTACTTC
CASSPSVAAFTYEQYF
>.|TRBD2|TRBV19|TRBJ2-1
TGTGCCAGTAGTATCACGGGGGGGGCCTCCAATGAGCAGTTCTTC
CASSITGGASNEQFF
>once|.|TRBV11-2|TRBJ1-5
TGTGCCAGCAGCTTAGATCTAAATCAGCCCCAGCATTTT
CASSLDLNQPQHF
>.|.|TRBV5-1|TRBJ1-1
TGCGCCAGCAGCTTGGTGGGGGCGGGTGAAGCTTTCTTT
CASSLVGAGEAFF
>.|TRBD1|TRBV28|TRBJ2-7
TGTGCCAGCAGCCGCGACAGGGGCTACGAGCAGTACTTC
CASSRDRGYEQYF
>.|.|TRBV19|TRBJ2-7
TGTGCCAGTAGGAAGACAGGCACCTACGAGCAGTACTTC
CASRKTGTYEQYF
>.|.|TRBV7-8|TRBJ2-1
TGTGCCAGCAGTTACCGGGACTCCCCTAGGGATGAGCAGTTCTTC
CASSYRDSPRDEQFF
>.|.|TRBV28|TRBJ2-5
TGTGCCAGCAGCGGACACGGGGGCCAAGAGACCCAGTACTTC
CASSGHGGQETQYF
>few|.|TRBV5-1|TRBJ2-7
TGCGCCAGCAGTTACGGAACGGTGGCGGGGAACGAGCAGTACTTC
CASSYGTVAGNEQYF
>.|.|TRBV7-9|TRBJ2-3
TGTGCCAGCAGCTTAGAGTGGGGGCAGGAGACGCAGTATTTT
CASSLEWGQETQYF
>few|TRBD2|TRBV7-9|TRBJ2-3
TGTGCCAGCAGCTTAGGAGCGGGAGGGCCAGATACGCAGTATTTT
CASSLGAGGPDTQYF
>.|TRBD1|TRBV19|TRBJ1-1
TGTGCCAGTAGTATGGGACAGGGGAGCACTGAAGCTTTCTTT
CASSMGQGSTEAFF
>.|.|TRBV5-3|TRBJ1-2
TGTGCCAGCTATATGATACCAGGAAAGACCTATGGCTACACCTTC
CASYMIPGKTYGYTF
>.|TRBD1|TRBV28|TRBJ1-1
TGTGCCAGCAGTTCTAGGACAGGGAACACTGAAGCTTTCTTT
CASSSRTGNTEAFF
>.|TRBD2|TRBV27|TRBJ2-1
TGTGCCAGCCGATCCGGGACTAGCGGGGGCCTGAACAATGAGCAGTTCTTC
CASRSGTSGGLNNEQFF
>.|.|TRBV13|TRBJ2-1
TGTGCCAGCAGTTCCACCGGCCGAGGGAGAAATGAGCAGTTCTTC
CASSSTGRGRNEQFF
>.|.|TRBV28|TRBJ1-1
TGTGCCAGCAGTTTGTTGAGGGAGGGCAACACTGAAGCTTTCTTT
CASSLLREGNTEAFF
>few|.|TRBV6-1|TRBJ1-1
TGTGCCAGTATTTTCTGGAATGAAGCTTTCTTT
CASIFWNEAFF
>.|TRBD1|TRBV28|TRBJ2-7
TGTGCCAGCAGTTCGAGGCAGGGGGCCTACGAGCAGTACTTC
CASSSRQGAYEQYF
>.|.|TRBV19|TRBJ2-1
TGTGCCAGTAGTATCGACTACCGGGCCCAAAATGAGCAGTTCTTC
CASSIDYRAQNEQFF
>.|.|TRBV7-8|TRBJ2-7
TGTGCCAGCAGCTTATCAGGGTTCGCGTCCTACGAGCAGTACTTC
CASSLSGFASYEQYF
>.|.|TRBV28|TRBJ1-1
TGTGCCAGCAGCTTCTATAGGGACACCTCCATGAACACTGAAGCTTTCTTT
CASSFYRDTSMNTEAFF
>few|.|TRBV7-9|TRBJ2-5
TGTGCCAGCAGCGCGGACACAAGAGAGACCCAGTACTTC
CASSADTRETQYF
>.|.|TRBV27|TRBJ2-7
TGTGCCAGCAGTCCATTGGGGGGAGGCGAGCAGTACTTC
CASSPLGGGEQYF
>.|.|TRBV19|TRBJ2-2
TGTGCCAGCGCCTCGGAAGGGCAGGTCACGGTCCTAAACACCGGGGAGCTGTTTTTT
CASASEGQVTVLNTGELFF
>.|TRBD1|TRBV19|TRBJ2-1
TGTGCCAGTAGTCCCGGGACAGGGTGGTCCTACAATGAGCAGTTCTTC
CASSPGTGWSYNEQFF
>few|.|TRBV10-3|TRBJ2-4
TGTGCCATCAGTGATGGGTCTATTCAGTACTTC
CAISDGSIQYF
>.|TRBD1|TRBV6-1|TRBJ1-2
TGTGCCAGCAGTGAGACAGGGAACTATGGCTACACCTTC
CASSETGNYGYTF
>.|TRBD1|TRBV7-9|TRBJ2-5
TGTGCCAGCAGCCCGACAGGGAGAGAGACCCAGTACTTC
CASSPTGRETQYF
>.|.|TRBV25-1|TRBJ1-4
TGTGCCAGTCGGGGGGACGGAAGCTCAACTAATGAAAAACTGTTTTTT
CASRGDGSSTNEKLFF
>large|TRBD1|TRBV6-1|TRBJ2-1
TGTGCCAGCAGTGCGACAGGGAATGAGCAGTTCTTC
CASSATGNEQFF
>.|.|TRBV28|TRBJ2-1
TGTGCCAGCAGTGAGGAGGGAGGACTACATAGGGATGAGCAGTTCTTC
CASSEEGGLHRDEQFF
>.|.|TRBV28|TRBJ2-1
TGTGCCAGCAGTCCCCTTCCAGGGTCTTTCTCCTACAATGAGCAGTTCTTC
CASSPLPGSFSYNEQFF
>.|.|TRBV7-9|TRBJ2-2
TGTGCCAGCAGCTTAGGCAACAGACCCGGGGAGCTGTTTTTT
CASSLGNRPGELFF
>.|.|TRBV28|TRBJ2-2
TGTGCCAGCAGTTCCAGGGTTGGTGCCGGGGAGCTGTTTTTT
CASSSRVGAGELFF
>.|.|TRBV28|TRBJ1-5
TGTGCCAGCAGTTTAAGTTTCTCAGGGGTAAATCAGCCCCAGCATTTT
CASSLSFSGVNQPQHF
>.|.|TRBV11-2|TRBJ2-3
TGTGCCAGCAGCTTGTCGACTCCAGATACGCAGTATTTT
CASSLSTPDTQYF
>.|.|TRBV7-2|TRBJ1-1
TGTGCCAGCAGCTTAGCGCTAAGTCCTGAAGCTTTCTTT
CASSLALSPEAFF
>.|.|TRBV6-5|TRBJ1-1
TGTGCCAGCAGTTACCGCCATACAGGAAGCACTGAAGCTTTCTTT
CASSYRHTGSTEAFF
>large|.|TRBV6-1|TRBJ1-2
TGTGCCACGGGGGGGAGTGGCGGCCGGGGCTATGGCTACACCTTC
CATGGSGGRGYGYTF
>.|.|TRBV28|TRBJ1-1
TGTGCCAGCAGTTTTTCGACCCAGGGCCCTGCCACTGAAGCTTTCTTT
CASSFSTQGPATEAFF
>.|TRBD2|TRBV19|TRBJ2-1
TGTGCCAGTAGTATAGGGACTAGCGGGGGGCCGGGGAATGAGCAGTTCTTC
CASSIGTSGGPGNEQFF
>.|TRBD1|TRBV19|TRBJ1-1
TGTGCCAGTTTGCCTGTGGACAGGGATGACTCGAGGACTGAAGCTTTCTTT
CASLPVDRDDSRTEAFF
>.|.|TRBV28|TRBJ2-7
TGTGCCAGCTCCCCCGGGACTCGGGAGCAGTACTTC
CASSPGTREQYF
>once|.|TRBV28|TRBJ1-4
TGTGCCAGCAGTTTATGGGGGGAGAGGGCTAATGAAAAACTGTTTTTT
CASSLWGERANEKLFF
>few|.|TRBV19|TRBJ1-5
TGTGCCAGTAGTATAGAAGGGAGGGCCGGCAATCAGCCCCAGCATTTT
CASSIEGRAGNQPQHF
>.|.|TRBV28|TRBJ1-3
TGTGCCAGCAGTTTCCCCGCCAGGACTTTATCAACCCCTGGAAACACCATATATTTT
CASSFPARTLSTPGNTIYF
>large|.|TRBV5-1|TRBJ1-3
TGCGCCAGCAGCCCAGACGGCTACTCTGGAAACACCATATATTTT
CASSPDGYSGNTIYF
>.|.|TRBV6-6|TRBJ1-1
TGTGCCAGCAAGAAAGAGCTTGAAGCTTTCTTT
CASKKELEAFF
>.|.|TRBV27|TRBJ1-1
TGTGCCAGCAGTTTATCCCCCCGGGCTGAAGCTTTCTTT
CASSLSPRAEAFF